Presented here are 22 T cell receptor beta chains from one specimen sequenced in a study of T cell responses to AZD1222 COVID-19 vaccine. The data were produced by immunoSEQ multiplex PCR, yet TCRdb's version contains in-frame clones alone and is incomplete. The table shows some 100,000 clones, with less than 90% occurring only once. Source: peripheral blood, taken on day 0 of AZD1222 vaccination. These receptor sequences come from an adult in good health.

This clone was counted between two and nine times. The rearrangement links TRBV14 to TRBJ2-1; no clear D gene. In germline, CDR1 is SGHDN, CDR2 FVKESK. Trimming pared 3 bases from V and 9 bases from J, leaving 12 bases between. The CDR3 contains 13 residues. The CDR3 nucleotides read TGTGCCAGCAGCCAGGCCTCCCTTGGTGAGCAGTTCTTC. Its translation is CASSQASLGEQFF.

The chain uses TRBV27 and TRBJ2-7; TRBD2 matches at 7 bases. With 6 bases clipped from V and 0 bases from J, the junction kept 8 bases outside the gene matches. CDR3 length: 15 amino acids. The germline V gene has CDR1 MNHEY and CDR2 SMNVEV (reference sequence). DNA of the CDR3: TGTGCCAGCAGCTTAGCCAGCGGGATCTCCTACGAGCAGTACTTC. Translation gives CASSLASGISYEQYF.

The chain employs TRBV19 and TRBJ1-1; D call uncertain. From germline, CDR1 is LNHDA and CDR2 SQIVND (reference sequence). V lost 7 bases and J 8 bases, leaving 23 bases between the germline ends. The CDR3 has 15 amino acids. The DNA of the CDR3 is TGTGCCAGTAATGGCCTCGGTAGTGCGTCCCTGGAAGCTTTCTTT. The encoded protein is CASNGLGSASLEAFF.

The V call is TRBV18, the J call TRBJ2-1, with no clear D. Germline loops: CDR1 KGHSH, CDR2 LQKENI. Trimming took off 3 bases at V and 3 bases at J, with 9 bases between the two ends. This CDR3 spans 14 amino acids. CDR3 bases: TGTGCCAGCTCACCCTCCGAGATCTACAATGAGCAGTTCTTC. Translating gives CASSPSEIYNEQFF.

This rearrangement joins TRBV19 to TRBJ1-2; no firm D call. CDR1 LNHDA and CDR2 SQIVND come from the germline V gene (reference sequence). This CDR3 contains 15 residues. The V end lost 6 bases, the J end lost 4 bases, and 18 bases lay between the germline ends. CDR3 region: CASSSSLEQTYGYTF. In DNA, the CDR3 is TGTGCCAGTAGCTCGAGTCTGGAACAGACCTATGGCTACACCTTC.

This rearrangement joins TRBV30 to TRBJ2-2; the D is unclear. Deletions cut 0 bases from V and 2 bases from J, with 10 bases between. Germline V CDR1 and CDR2: GTSNPN, SVGIG (reference sequence). The CDR3 contains 15 residues. CDR3 nucleotides: TGTGCCTGGAGTGTATACGCAGTCAACACCGGGGAGCTGTTTTTT. This gives the protein CAWSVYAVNTGELFF.

DNA for the CDR3: TGTGCCAGCAGCCCGGGGGAAAAAACGAAAGTTGGCTACACCTTC. This translates into CASSPGEKTKVGYTF. The J gene is TRBJ1-2, the V gene TRBV9; TRBD1 is a possible D gene (5 bases). V lost 4 bases, J lost 7 bases, and 20 bases lay in between. The CDR3 contains 15 residues. Germline loops: CDR1 SGDLS, CDR2 YYNGEE.

This clone was observed once. CDR3 amino acids: CASIGGGSPWVGYTF. DNA of the CDR3: TGTGCCAGTATCGGAGGGGGAAGCCCTTGGGTTGGCTACACCTTC. This chain connects TRBV19 to TRBJ1-2; a weak D match, TRBD1 (6 bases). CDR3 length equals 15 residues. V was shortened by 7 bases and J by 7 bases, with 22 bases between the two germline ends. The germline V gene encodes CDR1 LNHDA and CDR2 SQIVND (reference sequence).

This clone is a singleton in its sample. The chain has TRBV12-3 or TRBV12-4 and TRBJ2-3; D may be TRBD2 (6 bases). The CDR3 covers 13 residues. V gave up 6 bases and J gave up 2 bases, with 9 bases separating them. The CDR3 nucleotides read TGTGCCAGCAGAGGCGGGAACACAGATACGCAGTATTTT. It specifies CASRGGNTDTQYF.

The chain is built from TRBV9 and TRBJ1-1; D not certain. This CDR3 spans 13 amino acids. Looked up from germline, CDR1 is SGDLS and CDR2 is YYNGEE. The V and J ends lost 3 bases and 1 base respectively, with 7 bases between them. The CDR3 region is CASSAAGNTEAFF. In DNA, the CDR3 is TGTGCCAGCAGCGCAGCCGGGAACACTGAAGCTTTCTTT. The whole variable domain, remainder taken from reference TRBV9 and TRBJ1-1, is DSGVTQTPKHLITATGQRVTLRCSPRSGDLSVYWYQQSLDQGLQFLIQYYNGEERAKGNILERFSAQQFPDLHSELNLSSLELGDSALYFCASSAAGNTEAFFGQGTRLTVV.

The chain carries TRBV3-1 (or the pseudogene TRBV3-2) and TRBJ2-1; 15 bases are shared with TRBD2. V was pared by 4 bases and J by 1 base, with 11 bases of the junction left unmatched. Germline-derived CDR1 and CDR2 are LGHDT and YNNKEL (reference sequence). This CDR3 contains 20 residues. CDR3 sequence (DNA): TGTGCCAGCAGCCTCTCCGGGACTAGCGGGAGGAGGGGATCCTACAATGAGCAGTTCTTC. This codes for CASSLSGTSGRRGSYNEQFF.

This clone was counted once. This sequence joins TRBV7-6 and TRBJ1-1; the D gene is possibly TRBD1 (5 bases). The V end lost 2 bases, the J end lost 0 bases, and 13 bases lay between the germline ends. The CDR3 is made up of 16 amino acids. CDR1 and CDR2 from the germline V gene are SGHVS and FNYEAQ. CDR3 amino acids: CASSLRAGQLNTEAFF. In DNA, the CDR3 is TGTGCCAGCAGCTTACGGGCCGGACAACTGAACACTGAAGCTTTCTTT.

The chain couples TRBV6-5 to TRBJ1-6; 7 nucleotides line up with TRBD1. CDR1 is MNHEY, CDR2 SVGAGI, per germline. V lost 5 bases and J lost 10; bases outside the gene matches: 8. This CDR3 is 14 amino acids long. The CDR3 DNA is TGTGCCAGCAGTCGACAGGGAGAGGGGTCACCCCTCCACTTT. It translates to CASSRQGEGSPLHF.

The chain employs TRBV5-1 and TRBJ2-2, with 14 bases aligning to TRBD2. The V segment lost 5 bases and the J segment 6 bases; nucleotides outside the gene matches: 12. The V gene's germline CDR1 is SGHRS and CDR2 YFSETQ. This CDR3 has 18 amino acids. The CDR3 loop reads CASSFTGTSGSYAGELFF. For the CDR3, the DNA is TGCGCCAGCAGTTTCACCGGGACTAGCGGGAGTTACGCCGGGGAGCTGTTTTTT.

This chain uses TRBV19 with TRBJ1-1; D is perhaps TRBD1 (6 bases). This CDR3 is 14 amino acids long. Germline-derived CDR1 and CDR2 are LNHDA and SQIVND (reference sequence). V was clipped by 1 base and J by 7 bases, with 13 bases between them. DNA for the CDR3: TGTGCCAGTAGTATAGCCAGGGGTCAGGGTGAAGCTTTCTTT. Protein: CASSIARGQGEAFF.

This clone is a singleton in its sample. The DNA for the CDR3 is TGTGCTAGTGGTACCCTGACAGCTCGTATTATGGGCTACACCTTC. Translating it yields CASGTLTARIMGYTF. The chain joins TRBV12-5 to TRBJ1-2, with a weak D call TRBD1 (5 bases). The CDR3 length is 15 residues. Germline V gene sequence: CDR1 LGHNT, CDR2 FRNRAP. Deletions cut 5 bases from V and 8 bases from J, with 21 bases between.

This clone showed up just once. The J gene is TRBJ1-4, the V gene TRBV30; D remains ambiguous. The V gene lost 3 bases and the J gene lost 8 bases, with 13 bases spanning the gap. Looked up from germline, CDR1 is GTSNPN and CDR2 is SVGIG (reference sequence). CDR3 length: 13 amino acids. CDR3 protein: CAWSKQGWEKLFF. CDR3 nucleotides: TGTGCCTGGAGCAAACAAGGTTGGGAAAAACTGTTTTTT.

The rearrangement uses TRBV6-5 and TRBJ2-2; no reliable D call. This CDR3 has 14 residues. The germline V and J ends were trimmed by 6 bases and 7 bases, with 15 bases remaining between them. Germline CDR1 MNHEY, CDR2 SVGAGI. The CDR3 bases are TGTGCCAGCAGGATGGGCACCGCCGGCGGGGAGCTGTTTTTT. Amino acid sequence: CASRMGTAGGELFF.

The V gene is TRBV11-3, the J gene TRBJ2-1; maybe TRBD1 (5 bases). Between the trimmed V and J ends, which lost 5 bases and 6 bases, there was a span of 14 bases. Germline V lookup: CDR1 SGHNT, CDR2 YENEEA. The CDR3 runs 14 residues. The CDR3 is CASSAGTGPNEQFF. CDR3 sequence (DNA): TGTGCCAGCAGCGCAGGAACAGGTCCCAATGAGCAGTTCTTC.

The chain recombines TRBV6-5 with TRBJ1-2, with D perhaps TRBD1 (5 bases). Germline V gene sequence: CDR1 MNHEY, CDR2 SVGAGI. This CDR3 has 12 residues. V shed 5 bases and J shed 8 bases, with 12 bases lying between them. Here the CDR3 reads CASSSPGRGYTF. In nucleotides, the CDR3 is TGTGCCAGCAGTAGCCCAGGGCGAGGCTACACCTTC.

The gene calls are TRBV7-2 and TRBJ1-2; no reliable D call. V was pared by 1 base and J by 2 bases, with 8 bases between. The CDR3 covers 14 residues. Germline-derived CDR1 and CDR2 are SGHTA and FQGNSA. In DNA, the CDR3 is TGTGCCAGCAGCTTAGGTTTTGAAAACTATGGCTACACCTTC. Its protein product is CASSLGFENYGYTF. The variable domain in full, completed from reference TRBV7-2 and TRBJ1-2, reads GAGVSQSPSNKVTEKGKDVELRCDPISGHTALYWYRQSLGQGLEFLIYFQGNSAPDKSGLPSDRFSAERTGGSVSTLTIQRTQQEDSAVYLCASSLGFENYGYTFGSGTRLTVV.

The J gene is TRBJ2-2, the V gene TRBV7-3, with 9 bases fitting TRBD1. The V segment lost 5 bases and the J segment 1 base; nucleotides outside the gene matches: 5. Germline V CDR1 and CDR2: SGHTA, FQGTGA. The CDR3 has 16 amino acids. The CDR3 DNA reads TGTGCCAGCAGCATCACAGGGGGCTGGAACACCGGGGAGCTGTTTTTT. It encodes CASSITGGWNTGELFF.